The sequence of this T cell receptor beta chain was determined in a study of blood T cell repertoires in COVID-19 (dated by TCRdb to 2018 to 2020). About the investigation overall: Collaborator samples came from the United States, Italy and Spain and covered acute and convalescent phases of COVID-19. The prospective study material was composed of cDNA or gDNA derived from T cells, B-cell-depleted T cells, or PBMCs. Deeply sampled blood TCRbeta repertoires from subjects exposed to, actively infected with, or recovered from COVID-19 were included in the dataset. The repertoires were released in a freely available public database intended as a resource for research on the immune response to SARS-CoV-2. Samples were obtained from the ongoing ImmuneRACE study (first 160 participants) and from 1,200 or so subjects provided by 6 global collaborators. Sample metadata almost always included a de-identified subject ID, COVID-19 status, age in years and sex. Where available, HLA class I and class II types were taken from metadata supplied by the sample provider and were not determined by assay-based typing.

TCRbeta CDR3 regions were amplified from genomic DNA by means of the immunoSEQ Assay, a bias-controlled multiplex PCR. For the original study's pipeline: The number of nucleated cells in each sample was estimated from the amplification of reference gene primers within the assay. Sequence reads were collapsed and filtered to measure the absolute abundance of every unique TCRbeta CDR3 rearrangement. For each sample, productive Simpson clonality was calculated as the square root of Simpson's diversity index over productive rearrangements. TCRdb took this table from immuneACCESS and kept in-frame rearrangements with V and J called. Such tables lack part of the clones; where checked against another copy, unresolved V genes explain under half of the gap, and the rest is unexplained. The V and J calls and clone size are taken from that table; D and trimming were inferred from the DNA. Within this sample are under 300,000 clones, with 70% to 90% of them counted one time only. The ten largest clones add up to around 6.3% of the sample.

Participants in the prospective study were enrolled through a virtual design, were aged 18 to 89 years, and lived in roughly 25 United States geographic areas. In the prospective study, participants were assigned to cohorts based on the clinical history participants reported in a screening survey and a study questionnaire. Exposed participants had been in contact with someone with a PCR-confirmed or clinician-diagnosed COVID-19 case within 2 weeks of study entry. In the prospective study, mobile phlebotomists collected whole blood, serum and a nasopharyngeal or oropharyngeal swab from each participant. Participants in the prospective study had the option to provide additional blood draws and questionnaires over a roughly two-month period. Prospective study blood samples were shipped either frozen or at room temperature before DNA extraction. From a lookup of the germline V gene, CDR1 and CDR2 are MNHEY and SVGEGT. The CDR3 goes from the cysteine to the phenylalanine over 15 residues. The read is trimmed to its CDR3 DNA, 45 bases read in frame from base 1. Germline trimming amounts to 6 bases on V and 4 bases on J, with 6 as the count of junction bases outside the gene matches.

Remarks on this clone: The antigen it recognizes is unknown. Base-call qualities are not available, and no considerably larger clone is one nucleotide away.

Study-level results and caveats: How much clinical and demographic metadata was included differed by source and by participant, and the metadata was provided uncurated.

The TCR comes from a woman aged 45 to 65 who had been exposed to COVID-19. Sequencing used PBMCs or T cells enriched from blood (not recorded which). Recombination connected TRBV6-2 or TRBV6-3 to TRBJ2-5, with 12 bases in between that match TRBD2. The CDR3 amino acid sequence is: CASSTGLAGRETQYF. The bases read TGTGCCAGCAGCACCGGACTAGCGGGGCGAGAGACCCAGTACTTC.